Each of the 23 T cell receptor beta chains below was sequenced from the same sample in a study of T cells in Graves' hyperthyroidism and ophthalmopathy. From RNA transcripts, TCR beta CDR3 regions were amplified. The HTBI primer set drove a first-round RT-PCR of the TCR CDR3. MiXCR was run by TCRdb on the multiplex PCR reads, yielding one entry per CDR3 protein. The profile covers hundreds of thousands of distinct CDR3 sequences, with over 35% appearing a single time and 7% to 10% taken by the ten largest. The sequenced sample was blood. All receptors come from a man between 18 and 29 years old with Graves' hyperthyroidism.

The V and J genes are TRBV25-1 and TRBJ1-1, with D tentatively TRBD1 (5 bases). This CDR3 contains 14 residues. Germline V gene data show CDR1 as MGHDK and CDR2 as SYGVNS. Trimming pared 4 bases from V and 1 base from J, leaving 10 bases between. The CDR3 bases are TGTGCCAGCAGTGCTTCTCAGGGGAACACTGAAGCTTTCTTT. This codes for CASSASQGNTEAFF.

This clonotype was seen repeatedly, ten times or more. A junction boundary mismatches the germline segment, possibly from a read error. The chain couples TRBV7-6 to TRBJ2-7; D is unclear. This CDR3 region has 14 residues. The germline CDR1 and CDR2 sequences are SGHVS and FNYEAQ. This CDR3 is CATSLGGWSKEQYF. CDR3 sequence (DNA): TGTGCCACCAGCTTGGGTGGCTGGTCCAAAGAGCAGTACTTC.

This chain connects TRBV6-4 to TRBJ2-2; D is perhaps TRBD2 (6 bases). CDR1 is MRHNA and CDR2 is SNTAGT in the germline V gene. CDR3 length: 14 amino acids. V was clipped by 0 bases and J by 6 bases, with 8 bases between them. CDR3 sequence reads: CASSDSWGAGELFF. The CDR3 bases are TGTGCCAGCAGTGACTCATGGGGGGCCGGGGAGCTGTTTTTT.

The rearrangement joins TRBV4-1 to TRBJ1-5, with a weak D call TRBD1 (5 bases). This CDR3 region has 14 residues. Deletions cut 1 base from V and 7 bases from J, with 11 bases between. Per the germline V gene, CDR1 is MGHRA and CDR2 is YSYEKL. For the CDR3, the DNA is TGCGCCAGCAGCCAAGGGAGGGGCGAGCAGCCCCAGCATTTT. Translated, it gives CASSQGRGEQPQHF.

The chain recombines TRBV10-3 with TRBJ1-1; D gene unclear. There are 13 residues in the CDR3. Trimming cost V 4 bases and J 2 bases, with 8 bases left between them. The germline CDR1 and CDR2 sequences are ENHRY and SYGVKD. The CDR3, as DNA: TGTGCCATCAGTGTGGGGAGAAACACTGAAGCTTTCTTT. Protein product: CAISVGRNTEAFF.

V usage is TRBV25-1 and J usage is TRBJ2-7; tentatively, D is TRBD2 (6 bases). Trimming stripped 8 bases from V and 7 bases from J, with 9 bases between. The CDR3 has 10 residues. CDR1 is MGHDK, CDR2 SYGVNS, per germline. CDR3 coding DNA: TGTGCCAGCGGGGGGTGGGAGCAGTACTTC. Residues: CASGGWEQYF.

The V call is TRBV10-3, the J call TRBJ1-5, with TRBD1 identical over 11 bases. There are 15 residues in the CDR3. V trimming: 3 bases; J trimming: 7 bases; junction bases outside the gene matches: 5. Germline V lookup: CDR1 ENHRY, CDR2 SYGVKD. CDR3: CAISDGTGGRQPQHF. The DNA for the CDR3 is TGTGCCATCAGTGACGGGACAGGGGGTCGGCAGCCCCAGCATTTT.

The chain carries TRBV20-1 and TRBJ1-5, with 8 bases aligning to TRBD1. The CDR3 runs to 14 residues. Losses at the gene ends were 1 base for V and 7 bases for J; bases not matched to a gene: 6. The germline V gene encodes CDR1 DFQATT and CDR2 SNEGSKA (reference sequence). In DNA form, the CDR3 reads TGCAGTGCTAGAGCAGGGGGCTTATGGCAGCCCCAGCATTTT. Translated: CSARAGGLWQPQHF.

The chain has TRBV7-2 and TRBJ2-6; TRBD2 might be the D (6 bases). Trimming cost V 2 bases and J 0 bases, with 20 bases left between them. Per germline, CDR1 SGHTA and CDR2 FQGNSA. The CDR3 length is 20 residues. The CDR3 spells CASSLKMGGASFSGANVLTF. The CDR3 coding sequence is TGTGCCAGCAGCTTAAAGATGGGCGGGGCATCTTTCTCTGGGGCCAACGTCCTGACTTTC.

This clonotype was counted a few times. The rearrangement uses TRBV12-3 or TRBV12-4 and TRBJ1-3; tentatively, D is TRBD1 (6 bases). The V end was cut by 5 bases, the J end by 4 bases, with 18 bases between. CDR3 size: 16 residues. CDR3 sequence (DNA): TGTGCCAGCAGTCCACCGATAAGGGGGGTCGGAAACACCATATATTTT. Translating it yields CASSPPIRGVGNTIYF.

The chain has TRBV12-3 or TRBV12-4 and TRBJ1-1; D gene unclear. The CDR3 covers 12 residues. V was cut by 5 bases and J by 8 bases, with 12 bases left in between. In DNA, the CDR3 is TGTGCCAGCAGTACCCTTGGCAGGGAAGCTTTCTTT. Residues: CASSTLGREAFF.

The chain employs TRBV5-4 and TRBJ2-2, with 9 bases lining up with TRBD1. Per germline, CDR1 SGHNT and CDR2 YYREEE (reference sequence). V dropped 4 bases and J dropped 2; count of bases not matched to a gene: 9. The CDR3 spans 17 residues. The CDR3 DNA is TGTGCCAGCAGCGGGGGACAGGGAGGCTCAAACACCGGGGAGCTGTTTTTT. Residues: CASSGGQGGSNTGELFF.

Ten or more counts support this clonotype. The CDR3 reads CACGRVVETQYF. In nucleotides, the CDR3 is TGTGCCTGCGGAAGGGTGGTAGAGACCCAGTACTTC. The chain carries TRBV7-6 and TRBJ2-5; no definite D call. V was pared by 11 bases and J by 4 bases, with 14 bases between. CDR1 and CDR2 from the germline V gene are SGHVS and FNYEAQ. There are 12 residues in the CDR3.

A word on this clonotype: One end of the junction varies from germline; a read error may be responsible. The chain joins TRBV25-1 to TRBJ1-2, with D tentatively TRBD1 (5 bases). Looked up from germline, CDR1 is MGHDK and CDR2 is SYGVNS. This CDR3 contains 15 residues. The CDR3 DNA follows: TGTGCCAGCAGTGAATTGGGCAGGGCCAACTATGGCCACACCTTC. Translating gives CASSELGRANYGHTF.

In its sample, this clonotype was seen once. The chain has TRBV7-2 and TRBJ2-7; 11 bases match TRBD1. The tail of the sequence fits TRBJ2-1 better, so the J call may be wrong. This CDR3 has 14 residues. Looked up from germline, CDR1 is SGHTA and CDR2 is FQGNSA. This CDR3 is CASSNGQGAVEQFF. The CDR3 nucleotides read TGTGCCAGCAGCAATGGACAGGGGGCGGTTGAGCAGTTCTTC.

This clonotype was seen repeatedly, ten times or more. In nucleotides, the CDR3 is TGTGCCAGCAGCCAAGTGGACAGTGAAGCTTTCTTT. Protein sequence: CASSQVDSEAFF. The chain carries TRBV14 and TRBJ1-1; TRBD1 might be the D (6 bases). Trimming removed 1 base from V and 7 bases from J, with 7 bases in between. Germline lookup yields CDR1 SGHDN and CDR2 FVKESK. This CDR3 has 12 amino acids.

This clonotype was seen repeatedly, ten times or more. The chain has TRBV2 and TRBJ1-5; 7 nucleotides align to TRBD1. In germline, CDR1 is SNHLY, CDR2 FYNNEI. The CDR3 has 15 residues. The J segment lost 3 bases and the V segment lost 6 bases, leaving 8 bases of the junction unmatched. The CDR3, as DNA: TGTGCCAGCAGGGATCGACAGGGCCCCAATCAGCCCCAGCATTTT. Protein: CASRDRQGPNQPQHF.

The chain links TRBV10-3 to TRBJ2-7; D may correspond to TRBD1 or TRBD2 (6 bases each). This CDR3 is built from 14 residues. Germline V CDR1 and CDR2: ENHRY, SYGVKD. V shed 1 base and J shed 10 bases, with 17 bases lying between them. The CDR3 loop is CAISEYGGLSIQYF. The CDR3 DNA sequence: TGTGCCATCAGTGAGTATGGGGGGCTCAGCATACAGTACTTC.

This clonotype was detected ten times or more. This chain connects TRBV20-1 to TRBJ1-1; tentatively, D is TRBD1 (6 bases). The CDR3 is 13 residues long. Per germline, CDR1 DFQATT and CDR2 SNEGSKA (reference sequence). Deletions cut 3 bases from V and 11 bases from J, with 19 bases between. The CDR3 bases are TGCAGTGCTAGGGTCGGGGGGCGCGGGCTGGCTTTCTTT. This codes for CSARVGGRGLAFF.

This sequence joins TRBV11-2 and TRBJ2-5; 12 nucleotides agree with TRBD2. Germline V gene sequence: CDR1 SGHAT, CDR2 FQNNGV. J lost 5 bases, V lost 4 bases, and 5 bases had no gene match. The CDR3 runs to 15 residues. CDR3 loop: CASSSMTSGSETQYF. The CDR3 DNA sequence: TGTGCCAGCAGCTCCATGACTAGCGGGAGTGAGACCCAGTACTTC.

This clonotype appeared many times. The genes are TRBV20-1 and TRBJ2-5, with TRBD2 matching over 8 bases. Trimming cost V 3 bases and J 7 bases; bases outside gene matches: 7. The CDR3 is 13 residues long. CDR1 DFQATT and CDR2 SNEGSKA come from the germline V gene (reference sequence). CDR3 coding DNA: TGCAGTGCTAGGGCGGGGGGCCTTGGGACCCAGTACTTC. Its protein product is CSARAGGLGTQYF.

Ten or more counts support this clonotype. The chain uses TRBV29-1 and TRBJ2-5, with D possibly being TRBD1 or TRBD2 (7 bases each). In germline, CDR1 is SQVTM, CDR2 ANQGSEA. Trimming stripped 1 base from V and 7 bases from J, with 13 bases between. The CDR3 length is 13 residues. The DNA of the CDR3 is TGCAGCGTTGAAGGAGGGGGCGGGGGGACCCAGTACTTC. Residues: CSVEGGGGGTQYF.

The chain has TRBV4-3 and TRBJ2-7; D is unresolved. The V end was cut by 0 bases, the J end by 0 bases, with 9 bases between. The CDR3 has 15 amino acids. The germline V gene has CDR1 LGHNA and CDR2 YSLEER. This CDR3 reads CASSQDHESSYEQYF. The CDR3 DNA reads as TGCGCCAGCAGCCAAGACCACGAAAGCTCCTACGAGCAGTACTTC.